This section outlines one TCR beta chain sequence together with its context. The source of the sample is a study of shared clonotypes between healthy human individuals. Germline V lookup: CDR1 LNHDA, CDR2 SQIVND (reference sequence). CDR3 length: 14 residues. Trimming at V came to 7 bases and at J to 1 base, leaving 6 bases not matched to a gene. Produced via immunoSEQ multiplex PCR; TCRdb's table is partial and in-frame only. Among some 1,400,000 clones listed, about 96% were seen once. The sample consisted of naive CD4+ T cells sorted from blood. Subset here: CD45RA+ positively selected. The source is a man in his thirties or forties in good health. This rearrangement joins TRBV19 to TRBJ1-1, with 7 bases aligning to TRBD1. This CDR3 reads CASTPTGRNTEAFF. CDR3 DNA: TGTGCCAGTACCCCGACAGGGAGGAACACTGAAGCTTTCTTT.